This record covers a single TCR beta chain. Antigen unknown. These data are taken from a study of T cell responses to AZD1222 COVID-19 vaccine. Study results and limitations: Clonal diversity may have been underestimated, and the donors were mostly white British, with more females than males. Among AZD1222 vaccinees, only five or six were seropositive at baseline.

Only in-frame clones appear in the TCRdb table, and some are missing; sequencing was by immunoSEQ multiplex PCR. The data contain tens of thousands of clones, around nine tenths of them seen just once; the ten biggest clones take up 6.9%. The sequenced sample was peripheral blood, obtained 28 days after the second AZD1222 dose. This receptor was obtained from an adult who received the AZD1222 COVID-19 vaccine.

CDR3 DNA: TGTGCCAGCAGCCGACAGGGACTGGATTTGGGCTCTGGGGCCAACGTCCTGACTTTC. Amino acids: CASSRQGLDLGSGANVLTF. This chain connects TRBV5-8 to TRBJ2-6; D might be TRBD1 (7 bases). This CDR3 spans 19 amino acids. Germline V gives CDR1 SGHTS, CDR2 YDEGEE. The V end was cut by 4 bases, the J end by 0 bases, with 20 bases between.